The 9 T cell receptor beta chains below all came from one sample that was sequenced in a study of PD-L1 blockade in urothelial cancer. The method was immunoSEQ multiplex PCR; TCRdb's version includes in-frame clones alone and lacks a portion of them. The top ten hold 4% to 6% of the sample, which has about 74,000 clones, 84% seen once. This material consisted of PBMCs, taken around atezolizumab (anti-PD-L1) treatment. The source of these receptors is a man between 65 and 80 years old with urothelial cancer.

This chain uses TRBV18 with TRBJ1-5; TRBD1 matches at 7 bases. V lost 3 bases, J lost 8 bases, and 4 bases stayed unmatched. Germline V gene lookup returns CDR1 KGHSH and CDR2 LQKENI. CDR3 length: 13 amino acids. The CDR3 here is CASSPDRAKPQHF. CDR3 nucleotide sequence: TGTGCCAGCTCACCCGACAGGGCTAAGCCCCAGCATTTT.

This chain links TRBV19 with TRBJ2-1, with D perhaps matching TRBD2 (6 bases). There are 15 residues in the CDR3. In germline, CDR1 is LNHDA, CDR2 SQIVND (reference sequence). Deletions cut 4 bases from V and 0 bases from J, with 10 bases between. The CDR3 sequence is CASSTTRSSYNEQFF. The CDR3 DNA reads as TGTGCCAGTAGTACGACTAGAAGCTCCTACAATGAGCAGTTCTTC. Full variable domain (outside the CDR3, taken from reference TRBV19 and TRBJ2-1): DGGITQSPKYLFRKEGQNVTLSCEQNLNHDAMYWYRQDPGQGLRLIYYSQIVNDFQKGDIAEGYSVSREKKESFPLTVTSAQKNPTAFYLCASSTTRSSYNEQFFGPGTRLTVL.

This sequence joins TRBV9 and TRBJ1-1; TRBD1 matches at 11 bases. The CDR3 is 15 amino acids. Germline values: CDR1 SGDLS, CDR2 YYNGEE. The V gene end was trimmed by 2 bases and the J gene end by 6 bases; junction bases not matched to a gene: 6. CDR3 protein: CASSVDPGQGAEAFF. In DNA form, the CDR3 reads TGTGCCAGCAGCGTTGATCCGGGACAGGGGGCTGAAGCTTTCTTT.

The rearrangement joins TRBV18 to TRBJ1-3, with D perhaps TRBD1 (6 bases). CDR3 length: 16 residues. Trimming removed 0 bases from V and 0 bases from J, with 9 bases in between. Germline V gene data show CDR1 as KGHSH and CDR2 as LQKENI. CDR3 DNA: TGTGCCAGCTCACCACCCATGACAGGCTCTGGAAACACCATATATTTT. It encodes CASSPPMTGSGNTIYF.

This clone was seen more than once but under ten times. The chain has TRBV6-1 and TRBJ2-7; D is unresolved. Between the trimmed V and J ends, which lost 6 bases and 1 base, there was a span of 13 bases. The CDR3 is 14 residues long. The V gene's germline CDR1 is MNHNS and CDR2 SASEGT. The CDR3 nucleotides read TGTGCCAGCAGGGCCGAGTGGCGGTCCTACGAGCAGTACTTC. Its translation is CASRAEWRSYEQYF.

The J gene is TRBJ1-2, the V gene TRBV6-5; D is perhaps TRBD1 (6 bases). Trimming shortened V by 6 bases and J by 1 base, and 9 bases separated the two germline ends. The V gene's germline CDR1 is MNHEY and CDR2 SVGAGI. The CDR3 consists of 13 residues. The chain's CDR3 is CASSPGHNYGYTF. CDR3 nucleotide sequence: TGTGCCAGCAGCCCGGGACATAACTATGGCTACACCTTC.

The chain employs TRBV6-5 and TRBJ2-2, with TRBD1 matching 7 bases. Unmatched junction bases numbered 2, after V lost 6 bases and J lost 1 base. Germline values: CDR1 MNHEY, CDR2 SVGAGI. The CDR3 covers 14 residues. Here the CDR3 reads CASRRTGNTGELFF. The CDR3 nucleotides are TGTGCCAGCAGGCGGACAGGGAACACCGGGGAGCTGTTTTTT.

The sample holds one count of this clone. The rearrangement uses TRBV5-4 and TRBJ2-5, with 7 nucleotides matching TRBD2. Gene TRBJ2-7 matches the end of the DNA better, so the J call may be wrong. Germline V lookup: CDR1 SGHNT, CDR2 YYREEE (reference sequence). There are 15 residues in the CDR3. The CDR3 sequence is CASSLVASGTYEQYF. DNA of the CDR3: TGTGCCAGCAGCTTGGTGGCTAGCGGAACCTACGAGCAGTACTTC.

The chain couples TRBV5-4 to TRBJ2-2; D unresolved. The CDR3 has 11 residues. Germline V gene sequence: CDR1 SGHNT, CDR2 YYREEE (reference sequence). Between the trimmed V and J ends, which lost 2 bases and 7 bases, there was a span of 3 bases. CDR3 residues: CASSLYGELFF. CDR3 nucleotide sequence: TGTGCCAGCAGCTTATACGGGGAGCTGTTTTTT.